This T cell receptor beta chain was captured in a study of T cells in Graves' hyperthyroidism and ophthalmopathy. Background on the study: Peripheral blood was taken when the disease was first diagnosed, before any treatment began.

V gave up 8 bases and J gave up 4 bases; unmatched junction bases: 7. The CDR3 covers 13 residues. There were TCR beta CDR3 regions amplified from RNA transcripts. RT-PCR in the first round (using the HTBI primer set) targeted the TCR CDR3. Each CDR3 protein is one row after TCRdb ran MiXCR on the multiplex PCR reads. The data contain approximately 610,000 distinct CDR3 sequences, approximately 15% of them seen just once; the ten biggest clones take up 4% to 5.5%. This clonotype has at least ten counts. What it binds is unknown. Fresh 10 ml peripheral blood yielded PBMCs. General study findings and limits: Model output signaled ophthalmopathy a median around 5.9 months ahead of onset.

The material sequenced was blood. The chain employs TRBV12-3 or TRBV12-4 and TRBJ2-7; 8 nucleotides align to TRBD2. This receptor was obtained from a woman between 40 and 50 years old with Graves' ophthalmopathy. CDR3 bases: TGTGCCAGCCGACGGGAGGGCCTTTACGAGCAGTACTTC. It translates to CASRREGLYEQYF.